These T cell receptor beta chains were read from a single sample in a study of blood T cell repertoires in COVID-19. Repertoires were generated with immunoSEQ multiplex PCR, while TCRdb's copy carries only in-frame clones and drops some. The data show about 260,000 clones, 80% to 90% seen once. The sample taken for sequencing was peripheral blood. The receptors here all came from a woman aged 40 to 50 who had recovered from COVID-19. CDR3s include the opening cysteine and the closing phenylalanine or tryptophan. A D gene is named only where the DNA matches it firmly. Clone sizes are given selectively: once, few, many, or a class where the clone is expanded.

J gene: TRBJ2-5; D gene: TRBD2; CDR3 length: 15; clone size: NA; V gene: TRBV5-4; CDR3 protein: CASNQGASGGETQYF; CDR3 DNA: TGTGCCAGCAATCAGGGGGCTAGCGGGGGAGAGACCCAGTACTTC
J gene: TRBJ1-1; D gene: TRBD1; CDR3 length: 13; clone size: NA; V gene: TRBV11-3; CDR3 protein: CASSTGTGTEAFF; CDR3 DNA: TGTGCCAGCAGCACCGGGACAGGGACTGAAGCTTTCTTT
J gene: TRBJ2-3; D gene: TRBD2; CDR3 length: 20; clone size: NA; V gene: TRBV12-5; CDR3 protein: CASGFKGLAGGALSTDTQYF; CDR3 DNA: TGTGCTAGTGGTTTCAAAGGACTAGCGGGGGGTGCTCTTAGCACAGATACGCAGTATTTT
J gene: TRBJ1-1; D gene: NA; CDR3 length: 16; clone size: NA; V gene: TRBV4-2; CDR3 protein: CASSPTLTTAYTEAFF; CDR3 DNA: TGTGCCAGCAGCCCAACCCTTACGACAGCCTACACTGAAGCTTTCTTT
J gene: TRBJ1-3; D gene: NA; CDR3 length: 17; clone size: NA; V gene: TRBV4-1; CDR3 protein: CASSQVPRTSSGNTIYF; CDR3 DNA: TGCGCCAGCAGCCAAGTCCCTCGAACAAGCTCTGGAAACACCATATATTTT
J gene: TRBJ2-5; D gene: TRBD2; CDR3 length: 16; clone size: NA; V gene: TRBV4-1; CDR3 protein: CASSQESGGVGETQYF; CDR3 DNA: TGCGCCAGCAGCCAAGAAAGCGGGGGGGTCGGGGAGACCCAGTACTTC
J gene: TRBJ1-3; D gene: TRBD1; CDR3 length: 18; clone size: NA; V gene: TRBV4-1; CDR3 protein: CASSQDAPGQMLIHTIYF; CDR3 DNA: TGCGCCAGCAGCCAAGATGCTCCGGGACAGATGTTGATACACACCATATATTTT
J gene: TRBJ2-1; D gene: TRBD2; CDR3 length: 11; clone size: NA; V gene: TRBV29-1; CDR3 protein: CSGTRDNEQFF; CDR3 DNA: TGCAGCGGGACTAGAGATAATGAGCAGTTCTTC
J gene: TRBJ1-2; D gene: TRBD1; CDR3 length: 13; clone size: NA; V gene: TRBV3-1/TRBV3-2; CDR3 protein: CASSPDRAYGYTF; CDR3 DNA: TGTGCCAGCAGCCCGGACAGGGCATATGGCTACACCTTC
J gene: TRBJ1-2; D gene: NA; CDR3 length: 16; clone size: NA; V gene: TRBV4-3; CDR3 protein: CASSHNRGGDHYGYTF; CDR3 DNA: TGCGCCAGCAGCCACAACCGCGGGGGAGATCACTATGGCTACACCTTC
J gene: TRBJ2-3; D gene: TRBD1; CDR3 length: 17; clone size: NA; V gene: TRBV5-1; CDR3 protein: CASSLAGQGVSTDTQYF; CDR3 DNA: TGCGCCAGCAGCTTGGCCGGACAGGGGGTTAGCACAGATACGCAGTATTTT
J gene: TRBJ1-1; D gene: NA; CDR3 length: 17; clone size: NA; V gene: TRBV6-6; CDR3 protein: CASSPPPGGRGNTEAFF; CDR3 DNA: TGTGCCAGCAGTCCACCCCCCGGCGGACGGGGGAACACTGAAGCTTTCTTT
J gene: TRBJ1-1; D gene: NA; CDR3 length: 14; clone size: NA; V gene: TRBV7-2; CDR3 protein: CASSPAGGTTEAFF; CDR3 DNA: TGTGCCAGCAGCCCCGCGGGGGGCACCACTGAAGCTTTCTTT
J gene: TRBJ1-6; D gene: NA; CDR3 length: 17; clone size: NA; V gene: TRBV4-3; CDR3 protein: CASSQDSLHSYNSPLHF; CDR3 DNA: TGCGCCAGCAGCCAAGATTCACTCCACTCCTATAATTCACCCCTCCACTTT
J gene: TRBJ2-1; D gene: TRBD2; CDR3 length: 15; clone size: NA; V gene: TRBV2; CDR3 protein: CASIVAGGPWNEQFF; CDR3 DNA: TGTGCCAGCATAGTAGCGGGGGGGCCGTGGAATGAGCAGTTCTTC
J gene: TRBJ1-4; D gene: NA; CDR3 length: 15; clone size: NA; V gene: TRBV6-1; CDR3 protein: CASSEYGGIFEKLFF; CDR3 DNA: TGTGCCAGCAGTGAATATGGAGGGATATTCGAAAAACTGTTTTTT
J gene: TRBJ1-1; D gene: NA; CDR3 length: 13; clone size: few; V gene: TRBV27; CDR3 protein: CASSYKRNTEAFF; CDR3 DNA: TGTGCCAGCAGCTACAAGCGGAACACTGAAGCTTTCTTT
J gene: TRBJ2-5; D gene: TRBD2; CDR3 length: 17; clone size: NA; V gene: TRBV5-1; CDR3 protein: CASSLLGLAGGSETQYF; CDR3 DNA: TGCGCCAGCAGTTTACTGGGACTAGCGGGGGGGAGCGAGACCCAGTACTTC
J gene: TRBJ1-6; D gene: NA; CDR3 length: 13; clone size: once; V gene: TRBV30; CDR3 protein: CAWNFYSNSPLHF; CDR3 DNA: TGTGCCTGGAACTTCTACAGTAATTCACCCCTCCACTTT
J gene: TRBJ2-7; D gene: NA; CDR3 length: 14; clone size: once; V gene: TRBV5-1; CDR3 protein: CASSWVGVDYEQYF; CDR3 DNA: TGCGCCAGCAGCTGGGTAGGGGTCGACTACGAGCAGTACTTC
J gene: TRBJ2-5; D gene: TRBD2; CDR3 length: 17; clone size: NA; V gene: TRBV18; CDR3 protein: CASSLGLAGGRRETQYF; CDR3 DNA: TGTGCCAGCTCACTGGGACTAGCGGGGGGCCGGCGAGAGACCCAGTACTTC
J gene: TRBJ2-7; D gene: NA; CDR3 length: 15; clone size: NA; V gene: TRBV7-9; CDR3 protein: CASSPRDAPSYEQYF; CDR3 DNA: TGTGCCAGCAGCCCGCGGGACGCCCCCTCCTACGAGCAGTACTTC
J gene: TRBJ1-4; D gene: TRBD1; CDR3 length: 20; clone size: NA; V gene: TRBV14; CDR3 protein: CASSRVWGHLTGTGDEKLFF; CDR3 DNA: TGTGCCAGCAGCCGAGTCTGGGGCCACCTAACCGGGACAGGGGATGAAAAACTGTTTTTT